Listed here are 30 T cell receptor beta chains from one sample, sequenced in a study of T cell changes during pregnancy in multiple sclerosis. The data were produced by immunoSEQ multiplex PCR, yet TCRdb's version contains in-frame clones alone and is incomplete. The sample consists of 40,000 to 45,000 clones, 80% to 95% of them appearing once. Sequenced sample: peripheral blood. The receptors were sampled from a female donor with multiple sclerosis, enrolled in a pregnancy study.

V is TRBV19 and J is TRBJ1-1; no clear D gene. Germline lookup yields CDR1 LNHDA and CDR2 SQIVND (reference sequence). This CDR3 has 12 residues. Deletions cut 5 bases from V and 8 bases from J, with 12 bases between. CDR3 loop: CASSSEGREAFF. In DNA form, the CDR3 reads TGTGCCAGTAGTTCAGAAGGTCGGGAAGCTTTCTTT.

V is TRBV2 and J is TRBJ1-3, with a tentative D call TRBD1 (6 bases). CDR3 length: 15 residues. V lost 3 bases and J 3 bases, leaving 12 bases between the germline ends. Looked up from germline, CDR1 is SNHLY and CDR2 is FYNNEI. CDR3 DNA sequence: TGTGCCAGCAGTGATGGGGGCCATAATGGAAACACCATATATTTT. Encoded protein: CASSDGGHNGNTIYF.

V usage is TRBV5-4 and J usage is TRBJ2-7, with D maybe TRBD1 (6 bases). The CDR3 sequence is 14 residues long. Trimming left V 5 bases short and J 6 bases short, with 18 bases between. Germline assignment: CDR1 SGHNT and CDR2 YYREEE (reference sequence). In nucleotides, the CDR3 is TGTGCCAGCAGTCGTAAACAGGGTCTCGGCGAGCAGTACTTC. The encoded protein is CASSRKQGLGEQYF.

The chain couples TRBV27 to TRBJ2-1; D assignment may be TRBD1 or TRBD2 (5 bases each). Germline V gene sequence: CDR1 MNHEY, CDR2 SMNVEV (reference sequence). V lost 5 bases and J lost 2, with 13 bases in between. The CDR3 has 15 residues. The CDR3 spells CASSPRGPAYNEQFF. The CDR3 region has the DNA TGTGCCAGCAGTCCCCGGGGACCGGCCTACAATGAGCAGTTCTTC.

V is TRBV11-3 and J is TRBJ2-1, with D perhaps matching TRBD2 (5 bases). The germline V gene encodes CDR1 SGHNT and CDR2 YENEEA. The CDR3 is 13 amino acids. V was clipped by 2 bases and J by 9 bases, with 11 bases between them. In DNA form, the CDR3 reads TGTGCCAGCAGCTTACGGGATACGAGTGAGCAGTTCTTC. This encodes CASSLRDTSEQFF. The full variable domain, with the rest looked up from reference TRBV11-3 and TRBJ2-1, is EAGVVQSPRYKIIEKKQPVAFWCNPISGHNTLYWYLQNLGQGPELLIRYENEEAVDDSQLPKDRFSAERLKGVDSTLKIQPAELGDSAVYLCASSLRDTSEQFFGPGTRLTVL.

The V gene is TRBV9, the J gene TRBJ1-1; no firm D call. V lost 0 bases and J lost 3, with 9 bases in between. This CDR3 region has 14 residues. The germline CDR1 and CDR2 sequences are SGDLS and YYNGEE. The DNA for the CDR3 is TGTGCCAGCAGCGTAGTGTCAGCATACACTGAAGCTTTCTTT. Protein product: CASSVVSAYTEAFF.

V usage is TRBV18 and J usage is TRBJ2-5; the D gene is possibly TRBD2 (6 bases). Germline V gives CDR1 KGHSH, CDR2 LQKENI. This CDR3 comprises 13 residues. V lost 4 bases and J 5 bases, leaving 11 bases between the germline ends. CDR3 sequence reads: CASSQGTWETQYF. In DNA, the CDR3 is TGTGCCAGCTCACAGGGGACTTGGGAGACCCAGTACTTC.

The rearrangement links TRBV4-1 to TRBJ2-7; 10 bases match TRBD2. The germline gives CDR1 MGHRA, CDR2 YSYEKL. The CDR3 contains 15 residues. After removal of 6 bases from V and 3 bases from J, the junction contained 8 bases not matched to a gene. The CDR3 loop reads CASSQGTSADYEQYF. The CDR3 DNA sequence: TGCGCCAGCAGTCAGGGGACTAGCGCTGACTACGAGCAGTACTTC.

The chain uses TRBV5-1 and TRBJ2-7, with D perhaps TRBD1 (5 bases). Per the germline V gene, CDR1 is SGHRS and CDR2 is YFSETQ. The CDR3 has 13 amino acids. Deletions cut 3 bases from V and 3 bases from J, with 10 bases between. CDR3 in amino acids: CASSSVGVYEQYF. As DNA, the CDR3 is TGCGCCAGCAGCTCGGTAGGGGTCTACGAGCAGTACTTC.

This clone was counted once. This rearrangement joins TRBV5-4 to TRBJ2-2; D possibly corresponds to TRBD1 (6 bases). CDR1 and CDR2 from the germline V gene are SGHNT and YYREEE (reference sequence). CDR3 length: 16 residues. V was clipped by 7 bases and J by 1 base, with 17 bases between them. The CDR3 protein is CASRIVQGRNTGELFF. The CDR3 bases are TGTGCCAGCCGAATCGTACAGGGTAGGAACACCGGGGAGCTGTTTTTT. The full variable domain, its missing parts supplied by reference TRBV5-4 and TRBJ2-2, is ETGVTQSPTHLIKTRGQQVTLRCSSQSGHNTVSWYQQALGQGPQFIFQYYREEENGRGNFPPRFSGLQFPNYSSELNVNALELDDSALYLCASRIVQGRNTGELFFGEGSRLTVL.

The chain uses TRBV18 and TRBJ2-7; D remains ambiguous. V was trimmed by 2 bases and J by 2 bases, leaving 13 bases between them. This CDR3 region has 15 residues. Germline CDR1 reads KGHSH; CDR2 reads LQKENI. In DNA form, the CDR3 reads TGTGCCAGCTCACCAAACCCTTTGGGCACCTACGAGCAGTACTTC. Protein product: CASSPNPLGTYEQYF.

The rearrangement uses TRBV4-2 and TRBJ2-4; D might be TRBD2 (5 bases). V dropped 2 bases and J dropped 6 bases, with 14 bases sitting between them. Looked up from germline, CDR1 is LGHNA and CDR2 is YNFKEQ. The length of the CDR3 is 15 residues. The CDR3 here is CASSQKLVEGNIQYF. The DNA of the CDR3 is TGTGCCAGCAGCCAAAAACTTGTCGAGGGAAACATTCAGTACTTC.

This chain uses TRBV28 with TRBJ2-1; D is uncertain. The germline gives CDR1 MDHEN, CDR2 SYDVKM. The CDR3 covers 15 residues. V was clipped by 4 bases and J by 0 bases, with 10 bases between them. The CDR3 sequence is CASSSDVSSYNEQFF. Here the CDR3 DNA reads TGTGCCAGCAGTTCGGACGTTAGCTCCTACAATGAGCAGTTCTTC.

This clone has only one observation. The chain recombines TRBV4-3 with TRBJ2-1, with D perhaps TRBD1 (6 bases). Deletions cut 0 bases from V and 0 bases from J, with 9 bases between. The germline gives CDR1 LGHNA, CDR2 YSLEER. The CDR3 contains 16 residues. CDR3: CASSQESGASYNEQFF. The CDR3 nucleotides read TGCGCCAGCAGCCAAGAATCAGGGGCCTCCTACAATGAGCAGTTCTTC.

This chain uses TRBV11-2 with TRBJ2-2, with 12 bases fitting TRBD2. Germline loops: CDR1 SGHAT, CDR2 FQNNGV. CDR3 length: 15 residues. V lost 1 base, J lost 6 bases, and 0 bases stayed unmatched. CDR3 in amino acids: CASSLGLAGAGELFF. CDR3 nucleotide sequence: TGTGCCAGCAGCTTAGGACTAGCGGGAGCCGGGGAGCTGTTTTTT.

The chain uses TRBV5-1 and TRBJ2-5; 7 bases match TRBD1. V dropped 0 bases and J dropped 2; count of bases not matched to a gene: 1. The CDR3 has 14 amino acids. Germline CDR1 SGHRS, CDR2 YFSETQ. For the CDR3, the DNA is TGCGCCAGCAGCTTGGAACAGGGGCAAGAGACCCAGTACTTC. It codes for CASSLEQGQETQYF.

This sequence joins TRBV7-2 and TRBJ1-1, with a weak D call TRBD1 (5 bases). The CDR3 covers 11 residues. V lost 5 bases to trimming and J lost 8 bases, with 9 bases between them. Germline CDR1 reads SGHTA; CDR2 reads FQGNSA. This CDR3 is CASSPGEEAFF. DNA for the CDR3: TGTGCCAGCAGCCCGGGGGAGGAAGCTTTCTTT.

The gene calls are TRBV7-3 and TRBJ2-7; D is unclear. Germline V gives CDR1 SGHTA, CDR2 FQGTGA. V was clipped by 2 bases and J by 2 bases, with 19 bases between them. CDR3 length equals 17 residues. CDR3 bases: TGTGCCAGCAGCTTATCCTTCGTAGGTACCGTCCCCTACGAGCAGTACTTC. Its protein is CASSLSFVGTVPYEQYF.

The genes are TRBV12-1 and TRBJ1-5. TRBV12-1 is termed a pseudogene. This CDR3 has 16 residues. The CDR3 is CASSEDGLYSNQPQHF. The DNA for the CDR3 is TGTGCCAGCAGCGAGGACGGATTATATAGCAATCAGCCCCAGCATTTT.

The chain joins TRBV2 to TRBJ1-5; D is undetermined. Germline V gene lookup returns CDR1 SNHLY and CDR2 FYNNEI. CDR3 length: 14 residues. V shed 4 bases and J shed 4 bases, with 11 bases lying between them. The CDR3 region has the DNA TGTGCCAGCAGTGGGGTTGTGTCAAATCAGCCCCAGCATTTT. Translation: CASSGVVSNQPQHF.

The V gene is TRBV7-9, the J gene TRBJ2-3; the D is unclear. The V gene lost 4 bases and the J gene lost 4 bases, with 9 bases spanning the gap. Germline V gene lookup returns CDR1 SEHNR and CDR2 FQNEAQ (reference sequence). The CDR3 has 13 amino acids. The CDR3 is CASSSSPADTQYF. CDR3 DNA: TGTGCCAGCAGCTCGTCTCCAGCAGATACGCAGTATTTT.

CDR3 sequence: CASSLQGGGQYF. The CDR3 DNA follows: TGTGCCAGCTCACTGCAGGGGGGCGGGCAGTACTTC. The chain couples TRBV18 to TRBJ2-7; a possible D gene is TRBD1 (7 bases). V was cut by 4 bases and J by 9 bases, with 13 bases left in between. The CDR3 runs to 12 residues. The germline gives CDR1 KGHSH, CDR2 LQKENI.

The chain carries TRBV5-1 and TRBJ2-7, with 9 positions matching TRBD2. Trimming removed 0 bases from V and 5 bases from J; junction bases left unmatched: 9. CDR3 length: 16 amino acids. Germline CDR1 is SGHRS and CDR2 is YFSETQ. In DNA form, the CDR3 reads TGCGCCAGCAGCTTGGTCTCCGGGACTAGCATACACGAGCAGTACTTC. This encodes CASSLVSGTSIHEQYF.

The chain employs TRBV6-6 and TRBJ2-7; TRBD1 matches 8 bases. The germline V gene encodes CDR1 MNHNY and CDR2 SVGAGI (reference sequence). The CDR3 extends over 16 amino acids. Trimming cost V 0 bases and J 5 bases; bases outside gene matches: 9. The CDR3 region has the DNA TGTGCCAGCAGTTACTCGGGGACAGGAGGTTCTGACGAGCAGTACTTC. It is translated as CASSYSGTGGSDEQYF.

The V and J genes are TRBV4-2 and TRBJ2-1; 8 bases match TRBD2. Per germline, CDR1 LGHNA and CDR2 YNFKEQ. The CDR3 extends over 17 amino acids. With V trimmed by 0 bases and J by 4 bases, 8 bases remained unmatched. The CDR3 loop is CASSQESSSGGYNEQFF. DNA for the CDR3: TGTGCCAGCAGCCAAGAGTCTTCGAGCGGGGGTTACAATGAGCAGTTCTTC.

The chain links TRBV4-2 to TRBJ1-2; D unresolved. This CDR3 comprises 15 residues. CDR1 is LGHNA and CDR2 is YNFKEQ in the germline V gene. V lost 5 bases to trimming and J lost 1 base, with 14 bases between them. The CDR3 loop reads CASSTPGVGNYGYTF. CDR3 DNA sequence: TGTGCCAGCAGCACCCCGGGTGTCGGTAACTATGGCTACACCTTC.

This clone has only one observation. V gene TRBV28 combines with J gene TRBJ1-1; D unresolved. Germline-derived CDR1 and CDR2 are MDHEN and SYDVKM. Trimming removed 8 bases from V and 8 bases from J, with 21 bases in between. This CDR3 has 14 residues. The DNA for the CDR3 is TGTGCCAGCGGCTTAGGGCAGCCTCAAGAGGAAGCTTTCTTT. Protein: CASGLGQPQEEAFF.

The rearrangement joins TRBV9 to TRBJ1-1, with D tentatively TRBD1 (5 bases). The CDR3 loop spans 14 amino acids. The ends were cut back, 1 base at V and 1 base at J, with 8 bases in the middle. Germline-derived CDR1 and CDR2 are SGDLS and YYNGEE. CDR3 sequence (DNA): TGTGCCAGCAGCGTAAGGGGCGGGAACACTGAAGCTTTCTTT. Translating gives CASSVRGGNTEAFF.

This sequence joins TRBV6-4 and TRBJ2-5; the D call may be TRBD1 or TRBD2 (5 bases each). CDR3 length equals 16 residues. CDR1 and CDR2 (germline): MRHNA, SNTAGT. V gave up 4 bases and J gave up 4 bases, with 19 bases separating them. The CDR3 reads CASSARAEGGGETQYF. The CDR3 DNA reads as TGTGCCAGCAGTGCTCGAGCGGAAGGTGGGGGAGAGACCCAGTACTTC.

The V call is TRBV5-1, the J call TRBJ2-1, with D perhaps TRBD2 (5 bases). Between the trimmed V and J ends, which lost 0 bases and 0 bases, there was a span of 10 bases. CDR1 and CDR2 (germline): SGHRS, YFSETQ. The CDR3 runs 16 residues. The CDR3 sequence: CASSLEAASSYNEQFF. The CDR3 bases are TGCGCCAGCAGCTTGGAAGCGGCTAGCTCCTACAATGAGCAGTTCTTC.